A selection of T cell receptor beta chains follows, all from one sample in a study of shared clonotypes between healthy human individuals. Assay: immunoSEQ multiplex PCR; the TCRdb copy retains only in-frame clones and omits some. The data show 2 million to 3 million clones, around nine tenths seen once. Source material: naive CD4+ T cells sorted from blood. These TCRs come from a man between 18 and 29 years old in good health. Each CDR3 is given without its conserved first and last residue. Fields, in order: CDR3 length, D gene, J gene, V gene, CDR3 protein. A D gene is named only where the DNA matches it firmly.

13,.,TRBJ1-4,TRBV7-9,ASSLGLGFIEKLF
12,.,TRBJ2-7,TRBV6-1,ASSEGQRPYEQY
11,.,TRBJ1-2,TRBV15,ATSSLSLGGYT
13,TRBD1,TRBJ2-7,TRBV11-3,ASSLGSPGGHEQY
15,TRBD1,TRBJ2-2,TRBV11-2,ASSLDKKWTGAGELF
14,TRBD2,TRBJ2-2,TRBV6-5,ASSYLTSGNTGELF
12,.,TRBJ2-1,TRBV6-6,ASSYGGLFNEQF
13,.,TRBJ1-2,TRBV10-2,ASSAGRGTNYGYT
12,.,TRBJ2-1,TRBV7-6,ASSLAGESHEQF
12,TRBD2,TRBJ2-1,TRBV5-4,ASSSLLAGNEQF
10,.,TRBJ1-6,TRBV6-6,ASSYVNSPLH
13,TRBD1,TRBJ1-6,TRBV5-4,ASRLSQGRDSPLH
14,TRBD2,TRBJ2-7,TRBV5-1,ASSWVFGGGANEQY
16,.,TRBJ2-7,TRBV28,ASSGWGAGTGDRDEQY
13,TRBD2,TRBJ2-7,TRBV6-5,ASKGASGVSYEQY
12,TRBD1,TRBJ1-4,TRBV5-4,ASSPGTGGEKLF
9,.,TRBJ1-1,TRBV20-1,SARPDSEAF
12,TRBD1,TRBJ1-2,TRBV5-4,ASSLSTGPYGYT
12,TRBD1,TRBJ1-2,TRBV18,ASSSRDRGYGYT
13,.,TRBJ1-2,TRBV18,ASSPPSGQSYGYT
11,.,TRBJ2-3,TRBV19,ASSVTGADTQY
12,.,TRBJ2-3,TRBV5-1,ASSLMGTADTQY
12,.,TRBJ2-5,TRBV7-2,ASSTAGFGETQY
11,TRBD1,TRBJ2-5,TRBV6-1,ASSTGDQETQY
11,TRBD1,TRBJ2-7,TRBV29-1,SVGQGGTYEQY
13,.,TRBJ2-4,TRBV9,ASSVGGSGLNIQY
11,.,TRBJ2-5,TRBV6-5,ASSRTIQETQY
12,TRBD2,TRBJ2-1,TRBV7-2,ASSPSGTSLEQF
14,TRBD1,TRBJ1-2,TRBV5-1,ASSSIQGRTNYGYT
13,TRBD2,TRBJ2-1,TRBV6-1,ASSETSGGAVAQF